This T cell receptor (beta chain) derives from a study of blood T cell repertoires in COVID-19. Study as a whole: The United States, Italy and Spain provided the acute and convalescent COVID-19 samples. PBMCs, B-cell-depleted T cells, or T cells provided the cDNA or gDNA that made up the material.

V gave up 5 bases and J gave up 6 bases, with 19 bases separating them. Germline V gene data show CDR1 as SGHVS and CDR2 as FQNEAQ. This CDR3 region has 15 residues. In the source study's methods: Scientists estimated how many nucleated cells there were by amplifying reference gene primers. The data were produced by immunoSEQ multiplex PCR, yet TCRdb's version contains in-frame clones alone and is incomplete. V, J and clone size were drawn from that table, and D and trimming were deduced from the DNA. The top ten clones hold roughly 5% of a sample with roughly 200,000 clones, approximately 84% of them seen once.

The sequenced sample was peripheral blood. This sequence joins TRBV7-8 and TRBJ1-1; D call uncertain. The receptor was isolated from a woman of 80 years or more with acute or convalescent COVID-19. The CDR3 DNA reads as TGTGCCAGCAGCATGGGAGGACTCATCGGGGCTGAAGCTTTCTTT. Translation: CASSMGGLIGAEAFF.